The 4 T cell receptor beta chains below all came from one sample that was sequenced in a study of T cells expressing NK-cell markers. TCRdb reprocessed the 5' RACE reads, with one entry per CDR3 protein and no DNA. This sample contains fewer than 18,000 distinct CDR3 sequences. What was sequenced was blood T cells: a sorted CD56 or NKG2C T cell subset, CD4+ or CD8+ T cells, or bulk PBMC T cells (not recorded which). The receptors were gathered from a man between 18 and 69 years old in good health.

CDR3 amino acids: CASSSGQGYNEQFF. V and J are TRBV5-1 and TRBJ2-1; TCRdb proposes TRBD1, but this gene call is untestable without DNA. This CDR3 comprises 14 residues. Per germline, CDR1 SGHRS and CDR2 YFSETQ.

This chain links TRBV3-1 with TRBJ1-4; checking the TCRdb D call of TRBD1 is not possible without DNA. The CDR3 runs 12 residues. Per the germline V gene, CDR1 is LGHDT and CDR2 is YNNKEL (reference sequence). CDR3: CASGGGRGTLFF.

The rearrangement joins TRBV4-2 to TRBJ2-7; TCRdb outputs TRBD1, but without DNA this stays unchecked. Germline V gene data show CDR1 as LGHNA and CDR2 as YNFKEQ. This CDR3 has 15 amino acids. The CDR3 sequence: CASSHPGQGPLEQYF.

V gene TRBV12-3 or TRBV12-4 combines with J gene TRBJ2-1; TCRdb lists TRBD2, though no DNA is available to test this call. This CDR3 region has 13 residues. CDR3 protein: CASTMGRYNEQFF.